A single TCR beta chain is shown here with its context. Relative to the germline gene, one junction end is altered; a read error may explain this. The CDR3 sequence is 12 residues long. Per germline, CDR1 SGHVS and CDR2 FNYEAQ. Generated by immunoSEQ multiplex PCR, the TCRdb table keeps only in-frame clones and is missing some. In the table there are about 27,000 clones, 80% to 85% of which are singletons. Patients were ruled out by autoimmune disease history or systemic immunosuppression. This sample is part of a study of OX40 agonist ivuxolimab in advanced cancers. At the level of the study: As their treatment, patients were administered ivuxolimab, an agonistic anti-OX40 (CD134) antibody. Treatment received earlier with anti-PD-1, anti-PD-L1 or anti-CTLA-4 agents was allowed, and under 50% had some.

This clonotype was sampled from an adult with an advanced solid tumor such as melanoma, head and neck, liver or kidney cancer. The chain uses TRBV7-6 and TRBJ1-1; D not resolved. Sequencing used CD4+ or CD8+ T cells sorted from blood, obtained in a trial of the OX40 agonist ivuxolimab. The CDR3 region has the DNA TGTGCCGGCAGCTTATTGGGTACTGAAGCTTTCTTT. It encodes CAGSLLGTEAFF.